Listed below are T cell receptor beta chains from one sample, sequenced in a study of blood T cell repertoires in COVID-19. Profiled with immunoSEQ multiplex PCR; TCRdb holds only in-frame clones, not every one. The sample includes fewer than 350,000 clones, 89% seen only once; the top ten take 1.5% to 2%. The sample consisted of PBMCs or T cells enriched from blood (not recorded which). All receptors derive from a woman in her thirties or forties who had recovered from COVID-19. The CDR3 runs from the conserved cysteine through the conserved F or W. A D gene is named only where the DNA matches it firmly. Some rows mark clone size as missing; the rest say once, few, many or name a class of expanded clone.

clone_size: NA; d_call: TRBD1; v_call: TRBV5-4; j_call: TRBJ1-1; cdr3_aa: CASSQGGLMNTEAFF; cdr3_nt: TGTGCCAGCAGCCAGGGGGGTCTCATGAACACTGAAGCTTTCTTT
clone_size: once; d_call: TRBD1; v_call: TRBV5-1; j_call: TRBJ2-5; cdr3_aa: CASSSRGQGAGETQYF; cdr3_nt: TGCGCCAGCAGCTCAAGGGGACAGGGGGCCGGAGAGACCCAGTACTTC
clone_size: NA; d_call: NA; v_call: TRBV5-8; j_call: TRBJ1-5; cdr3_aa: CASSYLRPPYSQPQHF; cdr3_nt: TGTGCCAGCAGCTATTTACGTCCCCCGTATAGTCAGCCCCAGCATTTT
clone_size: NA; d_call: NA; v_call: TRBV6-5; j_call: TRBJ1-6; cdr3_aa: CASTLGGEGSPLHF; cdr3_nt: TGTGCCAGCACCCTCGGGGGGGAAGGATCACCCCTCCACTTT
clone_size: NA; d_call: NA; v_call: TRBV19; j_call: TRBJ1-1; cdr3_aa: CASSPNTGHMNTEAFF; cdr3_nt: TGTGCCAGTAGCCCTAACACGGGACACATGAACACTGAAGCTTTCTTT
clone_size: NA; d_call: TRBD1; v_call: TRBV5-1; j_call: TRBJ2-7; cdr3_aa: CANRQGAHNEQYF; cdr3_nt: TGCGCCAACCGACAGGGGGCGCATAACGAGCAGTACTTC
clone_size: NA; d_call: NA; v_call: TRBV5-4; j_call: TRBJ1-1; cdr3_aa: CASSLVSGGEAFF; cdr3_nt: TGTGCCAGCAGCTTGGTATCGGGTGGTGAAGCTTTCTTT
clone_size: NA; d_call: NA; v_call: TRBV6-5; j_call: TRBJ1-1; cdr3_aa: CASSLNRVTEAFF; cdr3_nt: TGTGCCAGCAGCCTTAACAGGGTTACTGAAGCTTTCTTT
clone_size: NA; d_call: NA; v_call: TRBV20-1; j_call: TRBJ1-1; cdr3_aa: CSARLATEAFF; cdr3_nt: TGCAGTGCTAGGCTGGCCACTGAAGCTTTCTTT
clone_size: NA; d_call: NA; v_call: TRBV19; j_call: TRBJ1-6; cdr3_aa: CASSMSRGSGSPLHF; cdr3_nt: TGTGCCAGTAGTATGTCTAGGGGATCTGGTTCACCCCTCCACTTT
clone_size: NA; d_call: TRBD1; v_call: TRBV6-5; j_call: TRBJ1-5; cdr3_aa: CAIWTGGSGNQPQHF; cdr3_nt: TGTGCCATATGGACAGGGGGCTCTGGCAATCAGCCCCAGCATTTT
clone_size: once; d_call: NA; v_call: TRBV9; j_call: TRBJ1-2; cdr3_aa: CASSVGGGINYGYTF; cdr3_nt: TGTGCCAGCAGCGTAGGGGGCGGAATTAACTATGGCTACACCTTC
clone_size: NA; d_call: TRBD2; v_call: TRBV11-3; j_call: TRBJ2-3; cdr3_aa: CASSSRGTSGLDTQYF; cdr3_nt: TGTGCCAGCAGCTCCCGCGGGACTAGCGGTCTCGATACGCAGTATTTT
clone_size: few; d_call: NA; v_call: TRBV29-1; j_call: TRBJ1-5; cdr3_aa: CSVSGPNQPQHF; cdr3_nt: TGCAGCGTTTCTGGGCCCAATCAGCCCCAGCATTTT
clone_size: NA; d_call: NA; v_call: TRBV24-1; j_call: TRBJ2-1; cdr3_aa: CATRGAGSNEQFF; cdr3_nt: TGTGCCACCAGGGGCGCAGGGTCAAATGAGCAGTTCTTC
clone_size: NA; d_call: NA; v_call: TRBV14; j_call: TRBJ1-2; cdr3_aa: CASSQGNYGYTF; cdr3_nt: TGTGCCAGCAGCCAGGGCAACTATGGCTACACCTTC
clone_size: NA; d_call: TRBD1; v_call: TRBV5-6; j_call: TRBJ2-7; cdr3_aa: CASYSRDRGRGIYEQYF; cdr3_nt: TGTGCCAGCTACTCCCGGGACAGGGGGCGCGGTATCTACGAGCAGTACTTC
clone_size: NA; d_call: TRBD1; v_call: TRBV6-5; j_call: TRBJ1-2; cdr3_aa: CASIGTGSNYGYTF; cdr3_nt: TGTGCCAGCATTGGGACAGGTTCTAACTATGGCTACACCTTC
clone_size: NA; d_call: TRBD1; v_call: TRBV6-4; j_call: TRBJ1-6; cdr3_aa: CASSEQGAGNSPLHF; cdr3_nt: TGTGCCAGCAGTGAACAGGGGGCGGGTAATTCACCCCTCCACTTT
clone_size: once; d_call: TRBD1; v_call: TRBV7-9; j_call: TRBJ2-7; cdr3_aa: CASRGGQASSYEQYF; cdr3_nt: TGTGCCAGCAGGGGGGGACAGGCGAGCTCCTACGAGCAGTACTTC
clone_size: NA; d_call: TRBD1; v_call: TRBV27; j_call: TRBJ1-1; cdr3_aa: CASTAGGRQGRNTEAFF; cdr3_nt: TGTGCCAGCACCGCCGGGGGGAGACAGGGGAGGAACACTGAAGCTTTCTTT
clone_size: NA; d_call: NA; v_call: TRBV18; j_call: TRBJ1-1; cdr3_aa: CASSLGGLNTEAFF; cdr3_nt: TGTGCCAGCTCCCTGGGAGGATTGAACACTGAAGCTTTCTTT
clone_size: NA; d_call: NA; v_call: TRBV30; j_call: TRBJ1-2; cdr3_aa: CAWVLIGGFNYGYTF; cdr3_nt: TGTGCCTGGGTCCTCATCGGCGGCTTTAACTATGGCTACACCTTC
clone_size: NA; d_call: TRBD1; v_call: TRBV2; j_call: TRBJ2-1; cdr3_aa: CASSKYRGIYNEQFF; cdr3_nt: TGTGCCAGCAGTAAATACAGGGGAATCTACAATGAGCAGTTCTTC